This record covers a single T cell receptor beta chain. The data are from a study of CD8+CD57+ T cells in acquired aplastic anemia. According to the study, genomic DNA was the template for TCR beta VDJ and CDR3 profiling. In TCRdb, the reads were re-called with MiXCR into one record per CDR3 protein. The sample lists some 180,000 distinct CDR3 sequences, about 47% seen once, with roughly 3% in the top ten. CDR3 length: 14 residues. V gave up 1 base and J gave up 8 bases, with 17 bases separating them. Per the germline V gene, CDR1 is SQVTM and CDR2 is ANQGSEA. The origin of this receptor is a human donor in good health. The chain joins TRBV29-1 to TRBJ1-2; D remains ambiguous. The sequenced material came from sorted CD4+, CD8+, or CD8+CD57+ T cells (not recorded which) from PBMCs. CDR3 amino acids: CSVEGHAKAKGYTF. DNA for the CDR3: TGCAGCGTTGAAGGACACGCCAAAGCAAAAGGCTACACCTTC.